The rows below give T cell receptor beta chains drawn from one sample of a study of shared clonotypes between healthy human individuals. The method was immunoSEQ multiplex PCR; TCRdb's version includes in-frame clones alone and lacks a portion of them. The data hold about 2.1 million clones, with approximately 94% observed a single time. The sequenced sample was naive CD8+ T cells from PBMCs. These receptors all come from a man in his late teens or twenties in good health. Some clones in this sample may be carry-over from other donors' samples. Each CDR3 is given with its conserved first and last residue. Each record gives: J gene, V gene, clone size, D gene, CDR3 DNA, CDR3 protein. A D gene is named only where the DNA matches it firmly. Clone size is stated in some rows and not others, as once, few, many or a class when expanded.

TRBJ2-7 | TRBV10-1 | NA | NA | TGCGCCAGCAGTGATGGGCCCCAGGAGGCCTACGAGCAGTACTTC | CASSDGPQEAYEQYF
TRBJ2-1 | TRBV19 | NA | NA | TGTGCCAGTAGTATGGGCAAGAGGAATGAGCAGTTCTTC | CASSMGKRNEQFF
TRBJ2-7 | TRBV27 | NA | NA | TGTGCCAGCAGTTTGCCGTTTGGAGAGCAGTACTTC | CASSLPFGEQYF
TRBJ2-1 | TRBV27 | NA | NA | TGTGCCAGCACTAGCACTCCTTCCTACAATGAGCAGTTCTTC | CASTSTPSYNEQFF
TRBJ1-2 | TRBV25-1 | NA | TRBD1 | TGTGCCAGCAGTGAAACGGGACAGCTCTATGGCTACACCTTC | CASSETGQLYGYTF
TRBJ2-1 | TRBV7-9 | NA | NA | TGTGCCAGCAGCTTAACAGGGCTACCCAATGAGCAGTTCTTC | CASSLTGLPNEQFF
TRBJ2-6 | TRBV7-8 | NA | NA | TGTGCCAGCAGCGAAGACAGGTTGCTTTCCTCTGGGGCCAACGTCCTGACTTTC | CASSEDRLLSSGANVLTF
TRBJ1-2 | TRBV28 | NA | NA | TGTGCCAGCAGTGAACAGGGTCTACGGGGCTACACCTTC | CASSEQGLRGYTF
TRBJ1-5 | TRBV6-5 | NA | NA | TGTGCCAGCAGTAGGGGGGGTTGGGAGCCCCAGCATTTT | CASSRGGWEPQHF
TRBJ2-1 | TRBV19 | once | NA | TGTGCCAGTAGTATAGTCCCGGGAACTTACAATGAGCAGTTCTTC | CASSIVPGTYNEQFF
TRBJ2-1 | TRBV9 | NA | NA | TGTGCCAGCAGCGTAGCTCGAAGCTCGGGGGTTCGTGAGCAGTTCTTC | CASSVARSSGVREQFF
TRBJ2-1 | TRBV5-1 | NA | NA | TGCGCCAGCAGCCTAGGACTAAACAATGAGCAGTTCTTC | CASSLGLNNEQFF
TRBJ2-2 | TRBV28 | NA | TRBD1 | TGTGCCAGCAGACTAGGCGACAGGGACACCGGGGAGCTGTTTTTT | CASRLGDRDTGELFF
TRBJ1-4 | TRBV9 | NA | TRBD1 | TGTGCCAGCAGCGTCGGACAGGAGCCTAATGAAAAACTGTTTTTT | CASSVGQEPNEKLFF